This TCR beta chain originates from a study of cytotoxic CD8 clonotypes in ibrutinib-treated CLL. Study results and limitations: Among the clonotypes, public ones were uncommon and contracted or held stable on treatment. Sampling of sustained-remission and progressing patients occurred at differing times.

The CDR3 sequence is 14 residues long. Trimming took off 0 bases at V and 9 bases at J, with 13 bases between the two ends. Germline V lookup: CDR1 SGHRS, CDR2 YFSETQ. Comments on this clone: Its target is unknown.

Using immunoSEQ multiplex PCR, the repertoire was profiled, and TCRdb retains in-frame clones only, with some absent. Of nearly 300,000 clones in the sample, less than 85% were seen once. The sample consisted of PBMCs, taken at disease progression, from a patient treated with ibrutinib. The sequence was obtained from a human donor with chronic lymphocytic leukemia. The chain couples TRBV5-1 to TRBJ1-5; D might be TRBD1 (5 bases). The DNA of the CDR3 is TGCGCCAGCAGCTTGGCCTTCCAGGGTTCGCCCCAGCATTTT. Protein sequence: CASSLAFQGSPQHF. Together with reference TRBV5-1 and TRBJ1-5, the CDR3 gives the full variable domain: KAGVTQTPRYLIKTRGQQVTLSCSPISGHRSVSWYQQTPGQGLQFLFEYFSETQRNKGNFPGRFSGRQFSNSRSEMNVSTLELGDSALYLCASSLAFQGSPQHFGDGTRLSIL.